This T cell receptor beta chain was observed in a study of cytomegalovirus exposure and HLA in healthy donors. After removal of 0 bases from V and 8 bases from J, the junction contained 8 bases not matched to a gene. This CDR3 comprises 16 residues. Germline assignment: CDR1 SGHRS and CDR2 YFSETQ. Use of 60 Vbeta and 13 Jbeta primers characterized the PCR. TCRdb's copy holds only in-frame clones and misses some; the assay was immunoSEQ multiplex PCR. This sample has roughly 240,000 clones, with 82% found just once. General study points: Reports credit the classifier with highly specific, highly sensitive diagnosis of cytomegalovirus status. Three chains linked to CMV were shown in vitro to be specific for CMV antigens.

A remark on this clone: What it binds is unknown.

The receptor was derived from a woman in her 40s in good health and CMV-seropositive. The chain uses TRBV5-1 and TRBJ1-4; 9 nucleotides line up with TRBD1. The sequenced sample consisted of PBMCs. The CDR3 nucleotides are TGCGCCAGCAGCTTGGAGGGACAGGGTATTGGGGAAAAACTGTTTTTT. Protein sequence: CASSLEGQGIGEKLFF.